This TCR beta chain was obtained from a study of brain T cells in children with intractable seizures. Study-wide findings and caveats: Pre- and post-surgery blood differed in depth, so pre-surgery absences may be undersampling.

With regard to this clone: Antigen unknown.

Only cases whose brain tissue showed the highest T cell transcript signatures were sequenced. Pre-surgery treatment included at least one anti-epileptic drug. Method: immunoSEQ multiplex PCR; TCRdb's copy keeps in-frame clones and lacks some. The sample shows roughly 80,000 clones, around nine tenths of them seen only once. This clonotype was obtained from a girl aged 2 to 10 with Rasmussen encephalitis and intractable seizures. The sample here was peripheral blood, taken at surgery.

CDR3 in DNA: TGTGCCAGCGGAATTTCAGGGCGCGAAAATTCACCCCTCCACTTT. Translation: CASGISGRENSPLHF. The chain couples TRBV19 to TRBJ1-6; a weak D match, TRBD1 (5 bases). Trimming removed 9 bases from V and 7 bases from J, with 19 bases in between. Germline CDR1 and CDR2: LNHDA and SQIVND (reference sequence). This CDR3 is built from 15 residues.